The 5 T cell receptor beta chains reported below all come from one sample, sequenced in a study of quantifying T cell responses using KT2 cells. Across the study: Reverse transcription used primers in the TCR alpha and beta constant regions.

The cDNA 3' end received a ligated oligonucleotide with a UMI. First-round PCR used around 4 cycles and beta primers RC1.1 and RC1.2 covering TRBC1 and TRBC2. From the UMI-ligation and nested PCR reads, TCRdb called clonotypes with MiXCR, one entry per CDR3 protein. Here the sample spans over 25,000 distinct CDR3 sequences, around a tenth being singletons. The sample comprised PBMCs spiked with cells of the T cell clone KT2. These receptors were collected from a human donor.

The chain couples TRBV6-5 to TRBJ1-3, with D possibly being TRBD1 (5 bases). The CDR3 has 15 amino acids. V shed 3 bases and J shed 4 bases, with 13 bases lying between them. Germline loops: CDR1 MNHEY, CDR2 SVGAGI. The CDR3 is CASSYGGINGNTIYF. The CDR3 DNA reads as TGTGCCAGCAGTTATGGGGGGATAAACGGAAACACCATATATTTT.

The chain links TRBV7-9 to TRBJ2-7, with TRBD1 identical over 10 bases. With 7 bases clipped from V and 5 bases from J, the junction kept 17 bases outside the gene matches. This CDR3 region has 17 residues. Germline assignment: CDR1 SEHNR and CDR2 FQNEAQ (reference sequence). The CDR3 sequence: CASKTYPNRDRGDEQYF. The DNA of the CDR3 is TGTGCCAGCAAAACCTACCCGAACCGGGACAGGGGAGACGAGCAGTACTTC.

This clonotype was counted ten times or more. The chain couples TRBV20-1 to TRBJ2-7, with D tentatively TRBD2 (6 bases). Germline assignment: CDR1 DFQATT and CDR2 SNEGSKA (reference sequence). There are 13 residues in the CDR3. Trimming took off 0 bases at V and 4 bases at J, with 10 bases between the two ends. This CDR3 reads CSARDGGMYEQYF. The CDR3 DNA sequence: TGCAGTGCTAGAGATGGGGGGATGTACGAGCAGTACTTC.

CDR3 in DNA: TGCGCCAGCAGCTTGGGACTGAAGGGGGAGCAGTACTTC. The encoded protein is CASSLGLKGEQYF. The genes are TRBV5-1 and TRBJ2-7, with D perhaps TRBD1 (5 bases). There are 13 residues in the CDR3. V lost 0 bases to trimming and J lost 7 bases, with 11 bases between them. Germline CDR1 and CDR2: SGHRS and YFSETQ.

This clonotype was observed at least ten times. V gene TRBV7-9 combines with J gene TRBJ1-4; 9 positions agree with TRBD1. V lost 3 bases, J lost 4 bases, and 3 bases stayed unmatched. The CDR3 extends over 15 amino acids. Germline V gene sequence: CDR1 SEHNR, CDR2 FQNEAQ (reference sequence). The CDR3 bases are TGTGCCAGCAGCTTTACAGGGGGCATTAATGAAAAACTGTTTTTT. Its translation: CASSFTGGINEKLFF.